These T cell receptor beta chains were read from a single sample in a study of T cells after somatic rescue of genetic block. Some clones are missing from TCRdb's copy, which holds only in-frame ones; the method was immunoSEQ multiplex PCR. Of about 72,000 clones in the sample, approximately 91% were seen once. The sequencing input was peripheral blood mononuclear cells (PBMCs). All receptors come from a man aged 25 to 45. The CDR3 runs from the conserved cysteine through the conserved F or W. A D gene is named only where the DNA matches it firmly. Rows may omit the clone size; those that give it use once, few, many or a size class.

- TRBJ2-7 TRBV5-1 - CASSLDRGEQYF TGCGCCAGCAGCTTGGATCGGGGCGAGCAGTACTTC
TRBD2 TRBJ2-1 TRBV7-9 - CASTTRTSSYNEQFF TGTGCCAGCACCACTCGGACTAGTTCCTACAATGAGCAGTTCTTC
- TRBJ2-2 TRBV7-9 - CASSRLGVNTGELFF TGTGCCAGCAGCCGTCTGGGGGTGAACACCGGGGAGCTGTTTTTT
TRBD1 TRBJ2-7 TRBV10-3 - CAIREGTGSSYEQYF TGTGCCATCAGGGAGGGGACAGGGAGCTCCTACGAGCAGTACTTC
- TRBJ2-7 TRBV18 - CASSPRKARTYEQYF TGTGCCAGCTCACCACGAAAGGCGCGGACCTACGAGCAGTACTTC
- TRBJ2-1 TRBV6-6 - CASSDPRASQFF TGTGCCAGCAGCGACCCGCGGGCGTCGCAGTTCTTC
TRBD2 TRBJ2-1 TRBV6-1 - CASSERFAGESNEQFF TGTGCCAGCAGTGAAAGGTTTGCGGGAGAGAGCAATGAGCAGTTCTTC
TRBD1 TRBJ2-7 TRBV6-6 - CASSRDRGGYNEQYF TGTGCCAGCAGCCGGGACAGGGGGGGTTACAACGAGCAGTACTTC
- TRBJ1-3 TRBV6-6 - CASISGGSGNTIYF TGTGCCAGCATCTCCGGGGGCTCTGGAAACACCATATATTTT
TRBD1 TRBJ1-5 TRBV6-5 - CASSRTGGGNQPQHF TGTGCCAGCAGCCGGACAGGGGGAGGCAATCAGCCCCAGCATTTT
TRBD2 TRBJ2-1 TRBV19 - CASRRRPGAGGGNEQFF TGTGCCAGTAGGAGACGGCCGGGAGCGGGAGGGGGCAATGAGCAGTTCTTC
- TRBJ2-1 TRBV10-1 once CASSDTGSYNEQFF TGCGCCAGCAGTGATACAGGGTCCTACAATGAGCAGTTCTTC
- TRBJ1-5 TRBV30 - CAWSEWGGGNQPQHF TGTGCCTGGAGTGAATGGGGGGGTGGCAATCAGCCCCAGCATTTT
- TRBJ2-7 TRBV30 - CAGGRSGEQYF TGTGCCGGGGGGCGGTCCGGCGAGCAGTACTTC
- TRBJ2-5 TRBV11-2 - CASSLARGETQYF TGTGCCAGCAGCTTAGCTCGGGGGGAGACCCAGTACTTC
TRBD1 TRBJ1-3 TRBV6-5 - CASRRGQSAGNTIYF TGTGCCAGCAGGCGGGGACAGTCGGCTGGAAACACCATATATTTT
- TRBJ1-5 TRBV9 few CASSVDGSNQPQHF TGTGCCAGCAGCGTAGATGGGTCAAATCAGCCCCAGCATTTT
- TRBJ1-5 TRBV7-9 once CASSLGTEHNQPQHF TGTGCCAGCAGCTTAGGGACAGAACACAATCAGCCCCAGCATTTT
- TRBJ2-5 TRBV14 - CASSWYRQETQYF TGTGCCAGCAGTTGGTACAGGCAAGAGACCCAGTACTTC
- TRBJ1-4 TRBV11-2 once CASSLTRLETNEKLFF TGTGCCAGCAGCTTAACACGACTCGAAACTAATGAAAAACTGTTTTTT
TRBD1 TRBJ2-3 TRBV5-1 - CASSSTGGVASDTQYF TGCGCCAGCAGCTCAACAGGGGGCGTAGCCTCAGATACGCAGTATTTT
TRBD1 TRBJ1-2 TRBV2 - CASGRDSNYGYTF TGTGCCAGCGGTCGGGACAGCAACTATGGCTACACCTTC
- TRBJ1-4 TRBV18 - CASSPPSAIGEKLFF TGTGCCAGCTCACCACCGTCAGCAATCGGTGAAAAACTGTTTTTT
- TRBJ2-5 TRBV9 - CARPQRGCQETQYF TGTGCCAGACCCCAGAGGGGTTGCCAAGAGACCCAGTACTTC
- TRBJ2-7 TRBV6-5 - CASRSDIPPYEQYF TGTGCCAGCAGGTCTGACATCCCGCCTTACGAGCAGTACTTC
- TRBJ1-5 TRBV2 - CASTKRLVRGQPQHF TGTGCCAGCACTAAGAGATTGGTCCGCGGCCAGCCCCAGCATTTT
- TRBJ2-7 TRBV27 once CASSLSISLTEVGFEQYF TGTGCCAGCAGTTTATCGATAAGTCTAACGGAGGTGGGGTTCGAGCAGTACTTC
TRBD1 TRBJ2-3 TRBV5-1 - CASSLLGQATDTQYF TGCGCCAGCAGCTTACTTGGACAGGCCACAGATACGCAGTATTTT
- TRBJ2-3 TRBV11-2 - CASSQTGGGVTDTQYF TGTGCCAGCAGCCAGACGGGCGGGGGCGTCACAGATACGCAGTATTTT
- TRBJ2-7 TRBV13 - CASSLGGLASYEQYF TGTGCCAGCAGCTTAGGTGGTCTAGCGAGCTACGAGCAGTACTTC
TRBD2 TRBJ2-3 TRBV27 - CASRGLGPGRGTQYF TGTGCCAGCAGGGGACTAGGGCCGGGGAGGGGTACGCAGTATTTT
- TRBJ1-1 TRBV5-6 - CASSLGGRGEAFF TGTGCCAGCAGCCTGGGGGGTCGGGGCGAGGCTTTCTTT
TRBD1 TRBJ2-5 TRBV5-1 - CASSLGQGAETQYF TGCGCCAGCAGCTTGGGGCAGGGGGCCGAGACCCAGTACTTC
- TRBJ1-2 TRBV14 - CASSQYGTAPLYGYTF TGTGCCAGCAGCCAATATGGAACCGCCCCCCTCTATGGCTACACCTTC
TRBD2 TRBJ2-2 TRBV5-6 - CASSLLGATSAPYGLFF TGTGCCAGCAGCTTGCTCGGCGCGACTAGCGCTCCTTATGGGCTGTTTTTT
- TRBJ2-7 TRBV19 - CATRRQGEGEQYF TGTGCCACCCGGCGGCAGGGGGAGGGCGAGCAGTACTTC